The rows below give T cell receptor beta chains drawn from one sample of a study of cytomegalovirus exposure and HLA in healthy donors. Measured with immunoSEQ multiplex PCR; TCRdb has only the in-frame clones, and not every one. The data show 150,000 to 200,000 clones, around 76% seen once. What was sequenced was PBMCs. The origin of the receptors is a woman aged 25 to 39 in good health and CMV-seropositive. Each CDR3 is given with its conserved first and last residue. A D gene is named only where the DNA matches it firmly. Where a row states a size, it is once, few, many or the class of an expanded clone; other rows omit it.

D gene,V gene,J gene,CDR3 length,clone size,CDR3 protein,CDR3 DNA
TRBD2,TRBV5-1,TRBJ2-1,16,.,CASSGTSGLSYNEQFF,TGCGCCAGCAGCGGGACTAGCGGTCTCTCCTACAATGAGCAGTTCTTC
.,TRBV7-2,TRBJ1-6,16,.,CASSLFRSSYNSPLHF,TGTGCCAGCAGCTTATTCCGGAGCTCCTATAATTCACCCCTCCACTTT
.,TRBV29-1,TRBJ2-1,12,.,CSVPTRHYEQFF,TGCAGCGTCCCCACGCGACATTATGAGCAGTTCTTC
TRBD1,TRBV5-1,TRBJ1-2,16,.,CASSLGGTGAPYGYTF,TGCGCCAGCAGCTTGGGAGGGACAGGGGCGCCCTATGGCTACACCTTC
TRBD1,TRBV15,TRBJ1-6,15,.,CATHQTTGGNSPLHF,TGTGCCACCCACCAAACGACAGGGGGGAATTCACCCCTCCACTTT
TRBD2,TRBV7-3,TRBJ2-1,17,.,CASSLSRPGLADNEQFF,TGTGCCAGCAGCTTAAGCCGGCCGGGACTAGCAGACAATGAGCAGTTCTTC
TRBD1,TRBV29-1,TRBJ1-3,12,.,CSYQGAGNTIYF,TGCAGCTACCAGGGGGCGGGAAACACCATATATTTT
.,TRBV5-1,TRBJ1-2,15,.,CASSPLGGANYGYTF,TGCGCCAGCAGCCCCTTGGGGGGGGCTAACTATGGCTACACCTTC
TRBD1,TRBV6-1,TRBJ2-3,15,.,CASSNYHRGRDTQYF,TGTGCCAGCAGTAACTACCACAGGGGGCGAGATACGCAGTATTTT
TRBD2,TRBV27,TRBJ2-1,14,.,CASSDRLAANEQFF,TGTGCCAGCAGTGACAGACTAGCTGCCAATGAGCAGTTCTTC
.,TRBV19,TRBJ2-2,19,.,CASSTRQVLGGGNTGELFF,TGTGCCAGTAGTACTCGACAGGTCCTCGGTGGGGGGAACACCGGGGAGCTGTTTTTT
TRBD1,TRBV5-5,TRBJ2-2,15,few,CASSVTGGYTGELFF,TGTGCCAGCAGCGTGACAGGGGGATACACCGGGGAGCTGTTTTTT
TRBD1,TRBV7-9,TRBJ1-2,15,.,CASSSTGEANYGYTF,TGTGCCAGCAGCTCGACAGGGGAAGCTAACTATGGCTACACCTTC
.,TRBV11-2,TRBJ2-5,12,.,CASSPNLETQYF,TGTGCCAGCAGCCCGAACTTGGAGACCCAGTACTTC
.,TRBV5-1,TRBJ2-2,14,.,CASRPGPNTGELFF,TGCGCCAGCAGGCCAGGGCCGAACACCGGGGAGCTGTTTTTT
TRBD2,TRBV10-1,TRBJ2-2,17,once,CASSRYSGGQNTGELFF,TGCGCCAGCAGTAGATACTCGGGGGGGCAGAACACCGGGGAGCTGTTTTTT
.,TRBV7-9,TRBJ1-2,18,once,CASSLDQGGSNANYGYTF,TGTGCCAGCAGCTTAGATCAAGGAGGGTCTAACGCTAACTATGGCTACACCTTC
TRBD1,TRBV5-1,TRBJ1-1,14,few,CASSYDRVNTEAFF,TGCGCCAGCAGTTACGACAGGGTGAACACTGAAGCTTTCTTT
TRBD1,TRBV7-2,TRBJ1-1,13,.,CASKFAGGRTAFF,TGTGCCAGCAAGTTCGCAGGGGGTAGGACGGCTTTCTTT
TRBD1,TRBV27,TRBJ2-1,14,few,CASSPTPTGVEQFF,TGTGCCAGCAGTCCGACGCCCACAGGGGTTGAGCAGTTCTTC
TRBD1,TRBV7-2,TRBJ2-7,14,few,CASSYRQGAYEQYF,TGTGCCAGCAGCTACAGACAGGGGGCCTACGAGCAGTACTTC
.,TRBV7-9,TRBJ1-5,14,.,CASSLRDSNQPQHF,TGTGCCAGCAGCTTGCGGGATAGCAATCAGCCCCAGCATTTT
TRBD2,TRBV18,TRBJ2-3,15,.,CASWRTSGGTDTQYF,TGTGCCAGCTGGCGGACTAGCGGGGGCACAGATACGCAGTATTTT
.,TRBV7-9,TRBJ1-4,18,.,CASSPVGGVFATNEKLFF,TGTGCCAGCAGCCCCGTGGGGGGGGTTTTTGCAACTAATGAAAAACTGTTTTTT
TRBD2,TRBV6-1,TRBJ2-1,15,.,CASTLTSLSYNEQFF,TGTGCCAGCACCTTGACTAGCCTCTCCTACAATGAGCAGTTCTTC
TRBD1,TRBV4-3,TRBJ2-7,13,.,CASSWDSSYEQYF,TGCGCCAGCAGTTGGGACAGCTCCTACGAGCAGTACTTC
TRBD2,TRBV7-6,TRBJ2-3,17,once,CASSPGGGLPLADTQYF,TGTGCCAGCAGCCCCGGGGGGGGGCTCCCTCTTGCAGATACGCAGTATTTT
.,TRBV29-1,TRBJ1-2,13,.,CSVTSGTHYGYTF,TGCAGCGTTACTTCCGGGACACACTATGGCTACACCTTC
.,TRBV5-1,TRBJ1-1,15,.,CASFPSLGADTEAFF,TGCGCCAGCTTCCCGTCCCTAGGAGCGGACACTGAAGCTTTCTTT
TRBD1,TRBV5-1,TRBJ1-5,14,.,CASSLGDRNQPQHF,TGCGCCAGCAGCTTGGGGGACAGAAATCAGCCCCAGCATTTT
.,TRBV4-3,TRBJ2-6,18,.,CASSQDGAGISGANVLTF,TGCGCCAGCAGCCAAGATGGGGCAGGGATCTCCGGGGCCAACGTCCTGACTTTC
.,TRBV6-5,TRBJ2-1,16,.,CASSYGTPSSYNEQFF,TGTGCCAGCAGTTACGGGACACCGAGCTCCTACAATGAGCAGTTCTTC
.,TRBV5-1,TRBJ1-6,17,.,CASSQIPRAEDHSPLHF,TGCGCCAGCAGCCAAATTCCGCGAGCGGAGGACCATTCACCCCTCCACTTT
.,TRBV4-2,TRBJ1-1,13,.,CASSRNRNTEAFF,TGTGCCAGCAGCCGGAACAGGAACACTGAAGCTTTCTTT
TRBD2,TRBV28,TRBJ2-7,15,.,CASNPTSGVNYEQYF,TGTGCCAGCAATCCTACTAGCGGGGTAAATTACGAGCAGTACTTC
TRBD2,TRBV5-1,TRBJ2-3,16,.,CASSVSGGASTDTQYF,TGCGCCAGCAGCGTTAGCGGGGGGGCTAGCACAGATACGCAGTATTTT
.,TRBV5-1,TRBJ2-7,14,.,CASSLEAGGYEQYF,TGCGCCAGCAGCTTGGAGGCGGGCGGCTACGAGCAGTACTTC
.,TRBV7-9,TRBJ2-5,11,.,CASSFGETQYF,TGTGCCAGCAGCTTCGGGGAGACCCAGTACTTC